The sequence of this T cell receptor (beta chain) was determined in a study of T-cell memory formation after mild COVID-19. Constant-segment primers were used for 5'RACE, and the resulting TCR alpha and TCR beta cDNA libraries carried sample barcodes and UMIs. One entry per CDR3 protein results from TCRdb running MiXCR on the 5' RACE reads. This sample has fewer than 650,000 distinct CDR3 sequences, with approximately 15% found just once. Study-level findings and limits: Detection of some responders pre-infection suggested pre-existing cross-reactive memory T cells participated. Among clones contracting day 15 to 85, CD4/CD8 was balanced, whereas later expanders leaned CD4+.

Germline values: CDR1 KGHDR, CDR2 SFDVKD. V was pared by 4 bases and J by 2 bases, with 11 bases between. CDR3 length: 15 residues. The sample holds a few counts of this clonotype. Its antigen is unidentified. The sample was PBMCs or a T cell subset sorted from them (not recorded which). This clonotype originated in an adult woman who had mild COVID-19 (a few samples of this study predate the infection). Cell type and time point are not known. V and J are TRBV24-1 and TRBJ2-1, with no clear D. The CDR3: CATSEVGRPYNEQFF. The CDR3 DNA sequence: TGTGCCACCAGTGAGGTAGGTCGGCCCTACAATGAGCAGTTCTTC.